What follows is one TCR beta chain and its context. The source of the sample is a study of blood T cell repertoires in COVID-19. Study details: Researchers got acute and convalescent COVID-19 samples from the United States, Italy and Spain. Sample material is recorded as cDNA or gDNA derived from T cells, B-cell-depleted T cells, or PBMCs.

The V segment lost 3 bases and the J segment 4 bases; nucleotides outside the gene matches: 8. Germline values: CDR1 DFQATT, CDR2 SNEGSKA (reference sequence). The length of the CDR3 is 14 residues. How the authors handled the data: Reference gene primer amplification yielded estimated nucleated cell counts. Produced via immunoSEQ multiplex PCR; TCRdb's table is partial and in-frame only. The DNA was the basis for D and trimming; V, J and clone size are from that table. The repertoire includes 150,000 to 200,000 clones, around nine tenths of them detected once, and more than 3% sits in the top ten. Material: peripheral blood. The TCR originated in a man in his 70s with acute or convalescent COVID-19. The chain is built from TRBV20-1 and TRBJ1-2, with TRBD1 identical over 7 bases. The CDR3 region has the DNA TGCAGTGCTAGTCCTGGGACAGCAACCTATGGCTACACCTTC. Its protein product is CSASPGTATYGYTF.